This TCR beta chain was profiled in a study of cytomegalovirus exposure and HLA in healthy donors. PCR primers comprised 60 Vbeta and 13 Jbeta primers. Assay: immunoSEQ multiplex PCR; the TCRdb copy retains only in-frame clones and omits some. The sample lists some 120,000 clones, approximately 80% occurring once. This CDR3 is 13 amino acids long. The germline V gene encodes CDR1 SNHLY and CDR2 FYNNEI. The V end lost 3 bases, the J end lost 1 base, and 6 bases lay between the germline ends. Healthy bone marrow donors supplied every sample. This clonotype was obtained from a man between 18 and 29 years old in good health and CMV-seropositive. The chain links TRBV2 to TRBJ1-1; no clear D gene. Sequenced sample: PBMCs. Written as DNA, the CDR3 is TGTGCCAGCAGTGAGTACAAGAACACTGAAGCTTTCTTT. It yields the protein CASSEYKNTEAFF.